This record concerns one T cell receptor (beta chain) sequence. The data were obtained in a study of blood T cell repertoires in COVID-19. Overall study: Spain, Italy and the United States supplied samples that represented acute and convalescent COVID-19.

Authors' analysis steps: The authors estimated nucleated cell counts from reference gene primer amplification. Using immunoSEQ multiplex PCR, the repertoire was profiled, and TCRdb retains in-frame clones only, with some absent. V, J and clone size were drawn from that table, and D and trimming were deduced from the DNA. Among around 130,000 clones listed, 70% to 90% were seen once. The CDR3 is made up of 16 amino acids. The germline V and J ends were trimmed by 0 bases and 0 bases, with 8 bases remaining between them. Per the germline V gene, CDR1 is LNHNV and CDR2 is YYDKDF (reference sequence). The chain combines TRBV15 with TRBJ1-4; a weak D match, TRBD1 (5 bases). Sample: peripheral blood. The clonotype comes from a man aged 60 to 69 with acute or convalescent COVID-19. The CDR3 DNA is TGTGCCACCAGCAGAGACAGGGTTTCAACTAATGAAAAACTGTTTTTT. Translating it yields CATSRDRVSTNEKLFF.